Below, 27 T cell receptor beta chains from the same sample are listed, as sequenced in a study of regulatory T cells in long-lasting Graves disease. Time point given: newly diagnosed GD, antithyroid drugs for less than 3 months. PBMC RNA was the source of the TCR library. Relying on iRepertoire HTBI primers and Arm-PCR of CDR3 regions, the team built TCR beta libraries. TCRdb passed the multiplex PCR reads through MiXCR, listing each CDR3 protein once. The sample lists about 520,000 distinct CDR3 sequences; around 12% were seen once. These data also formed part of another study, on T cells in Graves' hyperthyroidism and ophthalmopathy.

Here the sequenced sample was peripheral blood mononuclear cells (PBMCs), taken at new diagnosis, from a patient treated with antithyroid drugs. These receptors all stem from a woman under 40 with Graves disease.

Many counts were recorded for this clonotype. The chain couples TRBV27 to TRBJ2-2; unclear D gene. Germline CDR1 MNHEY, CDR2 SMNVEV (reference sequence). Trimming cost V 1 base and J 1 base, with 10 bases left between them. CDR3 length equals 16 residues. CDR3 nucleotides: TGTGCCAGCAGTTTATTTTCGGCACAGAACACCGGGGAGCTGTTTTTT. Translating it yields CASSLFSAQNTGELFF.

This clonotype was seen repeatedly, ten times or more. In DNA form, the CDR3 reads TGTGCCAGCAGGGCCCGACAGGGGACCATGGGGCTAGCCCACAATGAGCAGTTCTTC. This sequence encodes CASRARQGTMGLAHNEQFF. The chain uses TRBV12-3 or TRBV12-4 and TRBJ2-1; 8 bases map to TRBD1. Trimming at V came to 6 bases and at J to 5 bases, leaving 21 bases not matched to a gene. This CDR3 spans 19 amino acids.

This clonotype has a count of ten or more. J is TRBJ2-1 and V is TRBV11-2; D is possibly TRBD1 or TRBD2 (5 bases each). This CDR3 spans 15 amino acids. With 4 bases removed from V and 0 bases from J, the gap between germline ends came to 10 bases. Germline loops: CDR1 SGHAT, CDR2 FQNNGV. The CDR3 is CASSSGTSSYNEQFF. The CDR3 nucleotides read TGTGCCAGCAGCTCCGGGACGAGCTCCTACAATGAGCAGTTCTTC.

About this clonotype itself: A much larger clone differs by one base, so this may be a read error. This sequence joins TRBV5-1 and TRBJ2-6; D possibly corresponds to TRBD1 (5 bases). The germline CDR1 and CDR2 sequences are SGHRS and YFSETQ. The CDR3 spans 15 residues. Here the CDR3 reads CASSPGPSGANVPTF. DNA for the CDR3: TGCGCCAGCAGCCCCGGGCCCTCTGGGGCCAACGTCCCGACTTTC.

A word on this clonotype: A far more abundant clone sits one base away, making this likely a read error. This sequence joins TRBV11-3 and TRBJ2-7; TRBD2 aligns across 9 bases. The ends lost 1 base at V and 7 bases at J; junction bases unmatched: 11. Germline loops: CDR1 SGHNT, CDR2 YENEEA. The CDR3 is made up of 16 amino acids. The CDR3 loop reads CASSLAVAGVSNEQYF. The CDR3 DNA follows: TGTGCCAGCAGCTTAGCGGTAGCGGGAGTTAGCAATGAGCAGTACTTC.

This clonotype was observed a few times. V is TRBV24-1 and J is TRBJ2-5; D remains unclear. The CDR3 runs 11 residues. CDR1 and CDR2 from the germline V gene are KGHDR and SFDVKD. V was shortened by 9 bases and J by 5 bases, with 9 bases between the two germline ends. The CDR3 DNA is TGTGCCACCGGATTTCAGGAGACCCAGTACTTC. This sequence encodes CATGFQETQYF.

The CDR3: CSARDTGGGYTF. In DNA form, the CDR3 reads TGCAGTGCTAGGGACACCGGGGGAGGCTACACCTTC. The chain carries TRBV20-1 and TRBJ1-2; D might be TRBD1 (5 bases). The CDR3 extends over 12 amino acids. V was trimmed by 3 bases and J by 8 bases, leaving 13 bases between them. In germline, CDR1 is DFQATT, CDR2 SNEGSKA (reference sequence).

Concerning this clonotype itself: Just one base apart from a much larger clone, this may be a read error. J is TRBJ1-1 and V is TRBV2, with D maybe TRBD1 (6 bases). Trimming pared 6 bases from V and 7 bases from J, leaving 15 bases between. There are 13 residues in the CDR3. Germline CDR1 is SNHLY and CDR2 is FYNNEI. The CDR3 spells CASRGRGSSEAFF. DNA of the CDR3: TGTGCCAGCAGAGGCAGGGGCTCCAGTGAAGCTTTCTTT.

This clonotype was seen at least ten times. The chain joins TRBV6-1 to TRBJ1-5, with 8 bases lining up with TRBD1. This CDR3 comprises 14 residues. Looked up from germline, CDR1 is MNHNS and CDR2 is SASEGT. V gave up 5 bases and J gave up 6 bases; unmatched junction bases: 6. Here the CDR3 reads CASSIRQGSQPQHF. The CDR3 DNA sequence: TGTGCCAGCAGTATTCGACAGGGGAGTCAGCCCCAGCATTTT.

The gene calls are TRBV7-2 and TRBJ2-1; D might be TRBD2 (5 bases). Trimming shortened V by 1 base and J by 9 bases, and 10 bases separated the two germline ends. CDR1 and CDR2 from the germline V gene are SGHTA and FQGNSA. This CDR3 is 13 amino acids long. The CDR3 nucleotides are TGTGCCAGCAGCTTAGTACGGGAAGTTGAGCAGTTCTTC. Its translation: CASSLVREVEQFF.

This clonotype was detected many times. This chain links TRBV27 with TRBJ2-1; 10 positions agree with TRBD2. CDR1 is MNHEY and CDR2 is SMNVEV in the germline V gene (reference sequence). V trimming: 5 bases; J trimming: 6 bases; junction bases outside the gene matches: 7. The CDR3 consists of 15 residues. CDR3 amino acids: CASSPISSGSNEQFF. CDR3 in DNA: TGTGCCAGCAGTCCTATCTCTAGCGGGAGCAATGAGCAGTTCTTC.

The chain uses TRBV28 and TRBJ1-2; D not resolved. V was shortened by 6 bases and J by 3 bases, with 20 bases between the two germline ends. Germline CDR1 MDHEN, CDR2 SYDVKM. The CDR3 contains 16 residues. CDR3: CASSHTVRQVHYGYTF. The CDR3 region has the DNA TGTGCCAGCAGCCATACCGTCCGCCAGGTCCACTATGGCTACACCTTC.

This clonotype was observed a handful of times. The chain links TRBV4-1 to TRBJ2-2; D perhaps matches TRBD1 (6 bases). The CDR3 totals 16 residues. Germline CDR1 is MGHRA and CDR2 is YSYEKL. V shed 1 base and J shed 4 bases, with 13 bases lying between them. CDR3 bases: TGCGCCAGCAGCCAAGGTACAGGGAAGGGCACCGGGGAGCTGTTTTTT. Amino acids: CASSQGTGKGTGELFF.

This clonotype was seen repeatedly, ten times or more. This sequence joins TRBV29-1 and TRBJ2-5; a weak D match, TRBD2 (5 bases). CDR1 is SQVTM and CDR2 is ANQGSEA in the germline V gene. This CDR3 region has 14 residues. Trimming stripped 5 bases from V and 3 bases from J, with 16 bases between. CDR3 nucleotides: TGCAGCGTTTCTTTACGGGGTTGGGAAGAGACCCAGTACTTC. Amino acid sequence: CSVSLRGWEETQYF.

This clonotype was recorded at least ten times. V usage is TRBV20-1 and J usage is TRBJ2-2; unclear D gene. The V end was cut by 0 bases, the J end by 4 bases, with 15 bases between. The CDR3 is 16 residues long. Germline CDR1 and CDR2: DFQATT and SNEGSKA (reference sequence). CDR3 in DNA: TGCAGTGCTAGAGATCCCGGGCTAAGGTTCACCGGGGAGCTGTTTTTT. Its protein product is CSARDPGLRFTGELFF.

With regard to this clonotype: A clone one base away is much larger, so this may be a read error. The V and J genes are TRBV3-1 and TRBJ1-6; tentative D call: TRBD1 (6 bases). Looked up from germline, CDR1 is LGHDT and CDR2 is YNNKEL (reference sequence). This CDR3 spans 15 amino acids. CDR3 DNA sequence: TGTGTCAGCAGCCAGACAGGCCAGAATAATTCACCCCTCCACTTT. It yields the protein CVSSQTGQNNSPLHF.

Concerning this clonotype: This likely reflects a read error, since a far larger clone is one base away. The chain links TRBV11-3 to TRBJ1-1; tentative D call: TRBD1 (5 bases). CDR3 length: 14 residues. Trimming removed 3 bases at V and 5 bases at J, with 13 bases between. The germline CDR1 and CDR2 sequences are SGHNT and YENEEA. The CDR3 here is CASSLTEIRTEAFF. The CDR3 DNA is TGTGCCAGCAGCTTGACAGAGATCAGGACTGAAGCTTTCTTT.

There are many counts of this clonotype. This chain joins TRBV3-1 and TRBJ2-1, with D uncertain. Germline CDR1 LGHDT, CDR2 YNNKEL (reference sequence). This CDR3 has 20 residues. V lost 5 bases, J lost 0 bases, and 26 bases lay in between. The chain's CDR3 is CASSSLGSKYQRSSYNEQFF. The CDR3 nucleotides read TGTGCCAGCAGCTCCCTGGGATCCAAATACCAAAGAAGCTCCTACAATGAGCAGTTCTTC.

The table lists this clonotype with a few counts. The chain couples TRBV12-3 or TRBV12-4 to TRBJ1-1; 7 bases map to TRBD1. The CDR3 consists of 13 residues. Losses at the gene ends were 6 bases for V and 7 bases for J; bases not matched to a gene: 8. CDR3 residues: CASSLNSGGEAFF. The CDR3 DNA reads TGTGCCAGCAGCTTAAATTCAGGGGGTGAAGCTTTCTTT.

With respect to this clonotype: No conserved phenylalanine or tryptophan ends this CDR3, so it is likely a read error. V usage is TRBV6-1 and J usage is TRBJ2-1, with 8 bases identical to TRBD1. CDR1 MNHNS and CDR2 SASEGT come from the germline V gene. Germline trimming cut 6 bases from V and 2 bases from J; bases unmatched to any gene: 6. The CDR3 totals 15 residues. CDR3 sequence reads: CASSVDRGTYNEQFS. In DNA, the CDR3 is TGTGCCAGCAGCGTAGACAGGGGAACCTACAATGAGCAGTTCTCC.

This clonotype was observed many times. The gene calls are TRBV10-3 and TRBJ2-1, with D possibly matching TRBD2 (5 bases). The CDR3 spans 11 residues. Trimming shortened V by 8 bases and J by 4 bases, and 6 bases separated the two germline ends. Germline CDR1 reads ENHRY; CDR2 reads SYGVKD. The CDR3 protein is CAIGRYNEQFF. The CDR3 DNA reads as TGTGCCATCGGGAGATACAATGAGCAGTTCTTC.

This clonotype was detected ten times or more. The J gene is TRBJ2-7, the V gene TRBV6-5; TRBD1 matches 9 bases. The CDR3 length is 15 residues. Per germline, CDR1 MNHEY and CDR2 SVGAGI. The V and J ends lost 2 bases and 4 bases, in that order; junction bases with no gene match: 6. CDR3 coding DNA: TGTGCCAGCAGTTACGGGACAGGGCAGACATACGAGCAGTACTTC. Translation: CASSYGTGQTYEQYF.

This clonotype was observed at least ten times. J is TRBJ1-5 and V is TRBV2; unclear D gene. Trimming removed 7 bases at V and 0 bases at J, with 10 bases between. The CDR3 extends over 14 amino acids. Germline CDR1 reads SNHLY; CDR2 reads FYNNEI. The DNA of the CDR3 is TGTGCCAGCATGGAGGACCATAGCAATCAGCCCCAGCATTTT. This translates into CASMEDHSNQPQHF.

This clonotype was detected ten times or more. The chain is built from TRBV15 and TRBJ1-5; no firm D call. Trimming took 1 base from V and 0 from J, leaving 4 bases between them. The germline CDR1 and CDR2 sequences are LNHNV and YYDKDF (reference sequence). The CDR3 contains 14 residues. In nucleotides, the CDR3 is TGTGCCACCAGCAGAGGTACTAGCAATCAGCCCCAGCATTTT. Amino acids: CATSRGTSNQPQHF.

V is TRBV7-9 and J is TRBJ1-1; tentatively, D is TRBD1 (5 bases). V was shortened by 2 bases and J by 3 bases, with 10 bases between the two germline ends. The CDR3 is made up of 14 amino acids. CDR1 is SEHNR and CDR2 is FQNEAQ in the germline V gene (reference sequence). Here the CDR3 DNA reads TGTGCCAGCAGCTTACAGGGCGGGCACACTGAAGCTTTCTTT. It is translated as CASSLQGGHTEAFF.

This clonotype appeared a few times. The CDR3 sequence is CASSQDPNRENTEAFF. CDR3 in DNA: TGTGCCAGCAGCCAAGATCCGAACAGGGAGAACACTGAAGCTTTCTTT. The chain joins TRBV4-2 to TRBJ1-1; D may be TRBD1 (6 bases). Germline values: CDR1 LGHNA, CDR2 YNFKEQ. V was shortened by 0 bases and J by 1 base, with 12 bases between the two germline ends. This CDR3 spans 16 amino acids.

As to this clonotype: With a much larger clone just one base away, this may be a read error. The chain links TRBV4-1 to TRBJ1-4; TRBD1 aligns across 8 bases. There are 16 residues in the CDR3. CDR1 and CDR2 (germline): MGHRA, YSYEKL. CDR3 amino acids: CASSKGQVHGNVKLFF. The CDR3, as DNA: TGCGCCAGCAGCAAGGGACAGGTACACGGTAATGTAAAACTGTTTTTT.